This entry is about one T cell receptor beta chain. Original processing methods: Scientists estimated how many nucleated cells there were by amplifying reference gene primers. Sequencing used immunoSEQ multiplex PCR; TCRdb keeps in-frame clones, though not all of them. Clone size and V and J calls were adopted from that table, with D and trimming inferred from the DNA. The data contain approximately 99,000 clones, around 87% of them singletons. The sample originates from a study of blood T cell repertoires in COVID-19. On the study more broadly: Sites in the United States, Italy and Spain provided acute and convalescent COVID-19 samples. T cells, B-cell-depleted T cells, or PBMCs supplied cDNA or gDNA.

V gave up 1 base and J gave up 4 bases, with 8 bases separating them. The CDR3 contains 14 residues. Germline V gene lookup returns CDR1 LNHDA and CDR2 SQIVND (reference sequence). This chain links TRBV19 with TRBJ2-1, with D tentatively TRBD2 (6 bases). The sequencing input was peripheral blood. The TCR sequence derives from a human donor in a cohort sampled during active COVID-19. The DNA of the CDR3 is TGTGCCAGTAGTATAGCGGGGGTTTACAATGAGCAGTTCTTC. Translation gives CASSIAGVYNEQFF. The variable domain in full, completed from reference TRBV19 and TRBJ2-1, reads DGGITQSPKYLFRKEGQNVTLSCEQNLNHDAMYWYRQDPGQGLRLIYYSQIVNDFQKGDIAEGYSVSREKKESFPLTVTSAQKNPTAFYLCASSIAGVYNEQFFGPGTRLTVL.